The following is a T cell receptor (beta chain) sequence with its context. The data were obtained in a study of blood T cell repertoires in COVID-19. Assay: immunoSEQ multiplex PCR; the TCRdb copy retains only in-frame clones and omits some. Here the sample spans 85,000 to 100,000 clones, 70% to 90% being singletons. The trim removed 5 bases at V and 5 bases at J, leaving 15 bases unmatched. The CDR3 is 17 residues long. Germline-derived CDR1 and CDR2 are LGHDT and YNNKEL (reference sequence). This clonotype was sampled from a woman aged 55-70 years in a cohort sampled during active or convalescent COVID-19. V is TRBV3-1 (or the pseudogene TRBV3-2) and J is TRBJ2-3, with 8 positions matching TRBD2. The sequenced sample consisted of peripheral blood. The CDR3 loop reads CASSSLGTGGRRDTQYF. CDR3 nucleotides: TGTGCCAGCAGCTCCCTTGGAACGGGGGGGCGCCGAGATACGCAGTATTTT.